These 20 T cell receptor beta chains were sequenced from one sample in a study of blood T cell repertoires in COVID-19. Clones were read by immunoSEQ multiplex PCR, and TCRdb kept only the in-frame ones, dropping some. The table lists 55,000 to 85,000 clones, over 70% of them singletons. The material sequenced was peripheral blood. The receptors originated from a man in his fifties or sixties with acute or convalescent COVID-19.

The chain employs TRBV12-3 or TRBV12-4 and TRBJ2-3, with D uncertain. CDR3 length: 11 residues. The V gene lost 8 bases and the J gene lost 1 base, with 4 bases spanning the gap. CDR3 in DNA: TGTGCCAGCTTCGGCACAGATACGCAGTATTTT. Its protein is CASFGTDTQYF.

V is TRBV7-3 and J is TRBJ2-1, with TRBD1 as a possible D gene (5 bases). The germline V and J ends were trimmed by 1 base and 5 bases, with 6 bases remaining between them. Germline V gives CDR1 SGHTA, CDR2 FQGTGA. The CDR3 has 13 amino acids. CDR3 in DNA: TGTGCCAGCAGCTTAAAAGGGGACAATGAGCAGTTCTTC. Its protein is CASSLKGDNEQFF.

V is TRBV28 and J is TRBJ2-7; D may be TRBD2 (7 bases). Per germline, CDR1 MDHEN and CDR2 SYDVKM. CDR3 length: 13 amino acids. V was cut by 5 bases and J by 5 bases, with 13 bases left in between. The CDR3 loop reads CASSRGGGNEQYF. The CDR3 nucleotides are TGTGCCAGCAGTAGAGGGGGGGGGAACGAGCAGTACTTC.

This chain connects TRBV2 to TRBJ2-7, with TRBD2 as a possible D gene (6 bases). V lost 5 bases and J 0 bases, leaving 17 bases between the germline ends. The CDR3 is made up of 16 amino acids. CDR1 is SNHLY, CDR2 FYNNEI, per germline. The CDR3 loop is CASSLGGWARSYEQYF. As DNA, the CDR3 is TGTGCCAGCAGTCTAGGAGGGTGGGCCCGCTCCTACGAGCAGTACTTC. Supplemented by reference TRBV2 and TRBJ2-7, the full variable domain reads EPEVTQTPSHQVTQMGQEVILRCVPISNHLYFYWYRQILGQKVEFLVSFYNNEISEKSEIFDDQFSVERPDGSNFTLKIRSTKLEDSAMYFCASSLGGWARSYEQYFGPGTRLTVT.

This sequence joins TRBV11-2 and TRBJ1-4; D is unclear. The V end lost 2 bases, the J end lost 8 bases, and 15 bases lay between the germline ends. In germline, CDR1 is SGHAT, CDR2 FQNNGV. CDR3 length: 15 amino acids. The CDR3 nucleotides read TGTGCCAGCAGCTTATCACCAAAACAAACCGAAAAACTGTTTTTT. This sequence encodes CASSLSPKQTEKLFF.

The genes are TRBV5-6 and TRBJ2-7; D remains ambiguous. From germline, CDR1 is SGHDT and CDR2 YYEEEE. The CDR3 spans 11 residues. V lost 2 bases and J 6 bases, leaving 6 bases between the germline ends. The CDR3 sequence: CASSFAGEQYV. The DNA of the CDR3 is TGTGCCAGCAGCTTTGCAGGCGAGCAGTACGTC.

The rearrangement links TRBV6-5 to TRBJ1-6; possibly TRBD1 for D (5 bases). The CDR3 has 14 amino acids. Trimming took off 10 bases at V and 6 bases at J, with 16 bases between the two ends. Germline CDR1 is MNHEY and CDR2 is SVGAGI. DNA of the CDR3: TGTGCCACCAAGCACGGGACTATTAATTCACCCCTCCACTTT. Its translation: CATKHGTINSPLHF.

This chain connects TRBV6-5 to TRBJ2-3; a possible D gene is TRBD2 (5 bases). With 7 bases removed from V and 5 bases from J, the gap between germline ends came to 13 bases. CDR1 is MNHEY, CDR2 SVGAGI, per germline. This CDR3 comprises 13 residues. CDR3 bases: TGTGCCAGCACCCTAACGAGGGAAGATACGCAGTATTTT. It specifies CASTLTREDTQYF.

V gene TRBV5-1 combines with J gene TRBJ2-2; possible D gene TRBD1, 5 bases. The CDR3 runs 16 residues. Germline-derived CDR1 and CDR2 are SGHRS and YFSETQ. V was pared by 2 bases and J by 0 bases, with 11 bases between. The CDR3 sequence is CASSLQVDANTGELFF. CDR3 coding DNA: TGCGCCAGCAGCTTACAGGTAGACGCGAACACCGGGGAGCTGTTTTTT. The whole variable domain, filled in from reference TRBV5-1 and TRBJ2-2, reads KAGVTQTPRYLIKTRGQQVTLSCSPISGHRSVSWYQQTPGQGLQFLFEYFSETQRNKGNFPGRFSGRQFSNSRSEMNVSTLELGDSALYLCASSLQVDANTGELFFGEGSRLTVL.

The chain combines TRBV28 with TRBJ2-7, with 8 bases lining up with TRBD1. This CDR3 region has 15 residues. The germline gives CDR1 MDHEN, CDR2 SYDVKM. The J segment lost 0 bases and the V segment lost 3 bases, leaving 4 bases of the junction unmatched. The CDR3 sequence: CASSFGGQGSYEQYF. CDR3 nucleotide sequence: TGTGCCAGCAGTTTCGGAGGACAGGGCTCCTACGAGCAGTACTTC.

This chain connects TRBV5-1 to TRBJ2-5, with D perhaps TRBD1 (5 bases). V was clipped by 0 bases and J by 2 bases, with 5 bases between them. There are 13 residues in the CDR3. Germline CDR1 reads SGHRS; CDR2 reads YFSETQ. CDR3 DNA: TGCGCCAGCAGCTTGGACAGGCAAGAGACCCAGTACTTC. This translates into CASSLDRQETQYF. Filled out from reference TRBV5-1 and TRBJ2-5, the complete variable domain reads KAGVTQTPRYLIKTRGQQVTLSCSPISGHRSVSWYQQTPGQGLQFLFEYFSETQRNKGNFPGRFSGRQFSNSRSEMNVSTLELGDSALYLCASSLDRQETQYFGPGTRLLVL.

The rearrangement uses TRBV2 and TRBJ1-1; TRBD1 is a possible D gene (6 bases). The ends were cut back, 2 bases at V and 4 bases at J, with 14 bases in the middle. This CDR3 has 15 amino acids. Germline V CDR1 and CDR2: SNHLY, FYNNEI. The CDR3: CASSEIAGVGTEAFF. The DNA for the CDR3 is TGTGCCAGCAGTGAAATCGCAGGGGTTGGCACTGAAGCTTTCTTT.

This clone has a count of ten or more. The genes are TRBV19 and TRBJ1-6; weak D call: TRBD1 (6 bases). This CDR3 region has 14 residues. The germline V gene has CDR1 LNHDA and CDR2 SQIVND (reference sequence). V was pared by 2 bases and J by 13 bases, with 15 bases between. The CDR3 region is CASSIRDTDFPLHF. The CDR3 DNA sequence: TGTGCCAGTAGTATAAGGGACACCGATTTTCCCCTCCACTTT.

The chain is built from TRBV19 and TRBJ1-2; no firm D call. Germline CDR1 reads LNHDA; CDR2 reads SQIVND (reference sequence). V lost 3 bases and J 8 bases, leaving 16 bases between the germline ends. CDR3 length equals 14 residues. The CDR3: CASSIGERGRGYTF. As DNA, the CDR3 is TGTGCCAGTAGTATTGGGGAGCGCGGGCGAGGCTACACCTTC. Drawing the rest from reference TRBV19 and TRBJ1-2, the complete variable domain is DGGITQSPKYLFRKEGQNVTLSCEQNLNHDAMYWYRQDPGQGLRLIYYSQIVNDFQKGDIAEGYSVSREKKESFPLTVTSAQKNPTAFYLCASSIGERGRGYTFGSGTRLTVV.

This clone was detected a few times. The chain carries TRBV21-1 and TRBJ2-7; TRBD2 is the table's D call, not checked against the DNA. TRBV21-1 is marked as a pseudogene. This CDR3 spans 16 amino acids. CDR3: CASSIRGASGPYEQYF. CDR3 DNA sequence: TGTGCCAGCAGCATTAGAGGGGCTAGCGGACCCTACGAGCAGTACTTC.

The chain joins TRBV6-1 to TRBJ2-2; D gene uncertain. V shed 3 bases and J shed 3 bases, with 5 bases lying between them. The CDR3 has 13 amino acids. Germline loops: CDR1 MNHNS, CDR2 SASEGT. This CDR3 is CASSDRDTGELFF. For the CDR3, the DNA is TGTGCCAGCAGTGACCGCGACACCGGGGAGCTGTTTTTT.

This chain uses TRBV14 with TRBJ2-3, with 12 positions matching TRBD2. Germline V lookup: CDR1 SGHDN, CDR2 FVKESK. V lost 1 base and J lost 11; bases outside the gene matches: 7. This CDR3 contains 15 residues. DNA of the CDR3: TGTGCCAGCAGCCAAGCTCTAGCGGGAGGGAGTGTGCAGTATTTT. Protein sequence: CASSQALAGGSVQYF.

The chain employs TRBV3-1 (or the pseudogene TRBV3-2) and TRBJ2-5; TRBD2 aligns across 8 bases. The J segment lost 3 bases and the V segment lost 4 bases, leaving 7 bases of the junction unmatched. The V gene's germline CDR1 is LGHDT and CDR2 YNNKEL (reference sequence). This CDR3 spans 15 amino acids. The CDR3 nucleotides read TGTGCCAGCAGCCCGGAAGCGGGGGAGGAAGAGACCCAGTACTTC. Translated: CASSPEAGEEETQYF.

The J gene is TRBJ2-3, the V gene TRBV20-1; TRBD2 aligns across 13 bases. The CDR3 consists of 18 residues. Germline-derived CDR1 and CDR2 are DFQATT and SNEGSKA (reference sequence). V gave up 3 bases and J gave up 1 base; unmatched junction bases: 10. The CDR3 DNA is TGCAGTGCTAGTCAACTAGCGGGGGGGCTGGCTGGCACAGATACGCAGTATTTT. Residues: CSASQLAGGLAGTDTQYF.

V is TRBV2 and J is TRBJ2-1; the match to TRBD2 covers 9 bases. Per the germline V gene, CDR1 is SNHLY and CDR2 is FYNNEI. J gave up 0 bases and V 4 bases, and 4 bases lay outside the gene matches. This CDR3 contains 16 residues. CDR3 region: CASSGNSGSSYNEQFF. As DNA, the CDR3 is TGTGCCAGCAGTGGGAATAGCGGGAGCTCCTACAATGAGCAGTTCTTC.